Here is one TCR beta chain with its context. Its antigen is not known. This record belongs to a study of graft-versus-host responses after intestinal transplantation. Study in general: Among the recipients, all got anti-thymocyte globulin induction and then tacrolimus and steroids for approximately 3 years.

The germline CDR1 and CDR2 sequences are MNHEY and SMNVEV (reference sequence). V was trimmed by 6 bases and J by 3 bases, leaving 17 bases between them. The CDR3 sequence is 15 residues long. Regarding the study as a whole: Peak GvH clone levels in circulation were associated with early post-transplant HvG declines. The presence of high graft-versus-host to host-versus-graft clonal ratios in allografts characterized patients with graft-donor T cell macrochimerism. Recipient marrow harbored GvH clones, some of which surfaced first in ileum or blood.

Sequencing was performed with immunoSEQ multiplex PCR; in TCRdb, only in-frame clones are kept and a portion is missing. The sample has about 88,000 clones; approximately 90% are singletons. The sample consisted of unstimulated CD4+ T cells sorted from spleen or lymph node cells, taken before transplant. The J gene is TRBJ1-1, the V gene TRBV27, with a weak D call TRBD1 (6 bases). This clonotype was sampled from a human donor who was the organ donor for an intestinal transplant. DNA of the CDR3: TGTGCCAGCAGAACGGGGGGGGCAGGGGACACTGAAGCTTTCTTT. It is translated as CASRTGGAGDTEAFF.